The 22 T cell receptor beta chains reported below all come from one sample, sequenced in a study of response to subunit inactivated influenza vaccine. TCRdb independently ran MiXCR on the RT-PCR reads; one entry per CDR3 protein. The sample carries fewer than 700,000 distinct CDR3 sequences, 10% to 15% recorded once. This sample comprised PBMCs from blood, obtained roughly 46 days after vaccination. The source is a man aged 50 to 60 who received an inactivated influenza vaccine.

V gene TRBV6-2 or TRBV6-3 combines with J gene TRBJ2-3, with 8 bases that match TRBD2. The CDR3 runs to 16 residues. The V and J ends lost 6 bases and 2 bases, in that order; junction bases with no gene match: 10. CDR1 MNHEY and CDR2 SVGEGT come from the germline V gene. This chain's CDR3 is CASSRLRGAATDTQYF. CDR3 nucleotides: TGTGCCAGCAGCCGCCTGCGGGGGGCGGCCACAGATACGCAGTATTTT.

This clonotype was counted a few times. The chain links TRBV20-1 to TRBJ1-6, with 8 bases that match TRBD1. V trimming: 6 bases; J trimming: 9 bases; junction bases outside the gene matches: 16. This CDR3 region has 16 residues. The germline V gene encodes CDR1 DFQATT and CDR2 SNEGSKA (reference sequence). In DNA, the CDR3 is TGCAGTGCCACAGGGGGTGCAGGGACGAGGGCTTCACCCCTCCACTTT. Its protein is CSATGGAGTRASPLHF.

This chain uses TRBV4-2 with TRBJ1-2; 7 bases match TRBD1. The CDR3 loop spans 13 amino acids. Germline trimming cut 3 bases from V and 4 bases from J; bases unmatched to any gene: 2. From germline, CDR1 is LGHNA and CDR2 YNFKEQ. This chain's CDR3 is CASSQGTAYGYTF. The CDR3 coding sequence is TGTGCCAGCAGCCAGGGGACAGCCTATGGCTACACCTTC.

This clonotype was detected only a few times. The chain employs TRBV6-1 and TRBJ1-4, with 7 bases aligning to TRBD1. The CDR3 sequence is 15 residues long. V was clipped by 6 bases and J by 8 bases; unmatched bases: 12. Germline V gives CDR1 MNHNS, CDR2 SASEGT. The CDR3 bases are TGTGCCAGCAGGCCGGGACAGACGGAGTCGGAAAAACTGTTTTTT. Translating gives CASRPGQTESEKLFF.

Notes on this clonotype: A much larger clone lies a single base off, so this may be a read error. The chain joins TRBV20-1 to TRBJ2-7, with 7 bases that match TRBD1. Germline-derived CDR1 and CDR2 are DFQATT and SNEGSKA (reference sequence). CDR3 length equals 12 residues. The CDR3 nucleotides are TGCAGTGCTAGGACAGGGCACTACGAGAAGTACTTC. This codes for CSARTGHYEKYF.

The rearrangement joins TRBV3-1 to TRBJ2-7; D perhaps matches TRBD2 (6 bases). The CDR3 is made up of 15 amino acids. The V end lost 4 bases, the J end lost 5 bases, and 18 bases lay between the germline ends. CDR1 and CDR2 from the germline V gene are LGHDT and YNNKEL (reference sequence). The CDR3 coding sequence is TGTGCCAGCAGCCCGGAGACTAGTTTTGGCGACGAGCAGTACTTC. Translation: CASSPETSFGDEQYF.

This clonotype was counted between two and nine times. The V gene is TRBV7-2, the J gene TRBJ2-3; TRBD2 agrees at 10 bases. Trimming cost V 2 bases and J 6 bases; bases outside gene matches: 5. Germline-derived CDR1 and CDR2 are SGHTA and FQGNSA. The CDR3 covers 15 residues. The CDR3 is CASSLLAGASDTQYF. The CDR3 DNA follows: TGTGCCAGCAGCTTACTAGCGGGAGCATCCGATACGCAGTATTTT.

This clonotype was counted a few times. The chain combines TRBV20-1 with TRBJ2-7; D unresolved. The V end was cut by 3 bases, the J end by 6 bases, with 6 bases between. Germline V gene data show CDR1 as DFQATT and CDR2 as SNEGSKA (reference sequence). CDR3 length equals 10 residues. This chain's CDR3 is CSASVGEQYF. For the CDR3, the DNA is TGCAGTGCTAGTGTAGGCGAGCAGTACTTC.

This clonotype was found a few times. Sequence at one end of the junction differs from germline and may be a read error. V gene TRBV20-1 combines with J gene TRBJ2-1, with TRBD2 as a possible D gene (6 bases). Germline CDR1 and CDR2: DFQATT and SNEGSKA (reference sequence). This CDR3 spans 17 amino acids. The CDR3 DNA is TGCTGTGCTAGAGATCGAACTAGCCGACTCTCCTACAATGAGCAGTTCTTC. Its translation: CCARDRTSRLSYNEQFF.

Only a few counts were recorded for this clonotype. The chain carries TRBV10-3 and TRBJ2-3; possible D gene TRBD1, 6 bases. This CDR3 contains 15 residues. V shed 5 bases and J shed 2 bases, with 14 bases lying between them. Per the germline V gene, CDR1 is ENHRY and CDR2 is SYGVKD. DNA for the CDR3: TGTGCCATCAGTCCGACAGGAACAGACACAGATACGCAGTATTTT. This gives the protein CAISPTGTDTDTQYF.

This clonotype appeared a few times. The chain employs TRBV6-2 or TRBV6-3 and TRBJ2-3; D is ambiguous. The V and J ends lost 7 bases and 6 bases respectively, with 14 bases between them. CDR1 is MNHEY, CDR2 SVGEGT, per germline. The CDR3 extends over 13 amino acids. This CDR3 reads CASTPPGWDTQYF. CDR3 in DNA: TGTGCCAGCACTCCCCCTGGGTGGGATACGCAGTATTTT.

The rearrangement joins TRBV10-3 to TRBJ2-1, with a tentative D call TRBD2 (5 bases). Between the trimmed V and J ends, which lost 8 bases and 0 bases, there was a span of 14 bases. This CDR3 region has 15 residues. From germline, CDR1 is ENHRY and CDR2 SYGVKD. CDR3 in amino acids: CAIGEGGDSYNEQFF. The CDR3 DNA follows: TGTGCCATCGGAGAGGGCGGCGACTCCTACAATGAGCAGTTCTTC.

There are a few counts of this clonotype. The CDR3 bases are TGTGCCAGCAGCTTAAATGGGGGCGGGAACACCGGGGAGCTGTTTTTT. The encoded protein is CASSLNGGGNTGELFF. The chain recombines TRBV7-2 with TRBJ2-2; a possible D gene is TRBD1 (6 bases). Looked up from germline, CDR1 is SGHTA and CDR2 is FQGNSA. V dropped 2 bases and J dropped 1 base, with 11 bases sitting between them. This CDR3 spans 16 amino acids. The variable domain in full, with the rest retrieved from reference TRBV7-2 and TRBJ2-2, is GAGVSQSPSNKVTEKGKDVELRCDPISGHTALYWYRQSLGQGLEFLIYFQGNSAPDKSGLPSDRFSAERTGGSVSTLTIQRTQQEDSAVYLCASSLNGGGNTGELFFGEGSRLTVL.

This clonotype was picked up many times. DNA of the CDR3: TGTGCCAGCAGTTTAGTGGGACAGGGCCTCAACAATGAGCAGTTCTTC. It is translated as CASSLVGQGLNNEQFF. This rearrangement joins TRBV12-3 or TRBV12-4 to TRBJ2-1; 9 bases align to TRBD1. This CDR3 is 16 amino acids long. The junction had 6 bases not matched to a gene; V was cut back by 1 base and J by 5 bases.

The chain combines TRBV4-3 with TRBJ2-7; tentatively, D is TRBD1 (5 bases). The V gene lost 2 bases and the J gene lost 0 bases, with 8 bases spanning the gap. Germline V lookup: CDR1 LGHNA, CDR2 YSLEER. The CDR3 runs 14 residues. CDR3 in DNA: TGCGCCAGCAGCCAAAAGGGGTACTCCTACGAGCAGTACTTC. This translates into CASSQKGYSYEQYF.

This clonotype occurred a few times. J is TRBJ2-1 and V is TRBV20-1, with TRBD1 matching 7 bases. Per germline, CDR1 DFQATT and CDR2 SNEGSKA (reference sequence). The V segment lost 6 bases and the J segment 3 bases; nucleotides outside the gene matches: 8. The CDR3 sequence is 14 residues long. As DNA, the CDR3 is TGCAGTGCACACTCAGGGGGTCGCTACAATGAGCAGTTCTTC. This sequence encodes CSAHSGGRYNEQFF.

This chain joins TRBV25-1 and TRBJ2-5; a weak D match, TRBD2 (6 bases). Between the trimmed V and J ends, which lost 3 bases and 3 bases, there was a span of 11 bases. The CDR3 is 14 residues long. Germline lookup yields CDR1 MGHDK and CDR2 SYGVNS. CDR3 DNA: TGTGCCAGCAGTGATCCGGAGGGAGAAGAGACCCAGTACTTC. Its protein product is CASSDPEGEETQYF.

This clonotype was recorded many times. This chain joins TRBV4-2 and TRBJ2-6; D remains unclear. CDR3 length equals 15 residues. V lost 3 bases and J 0 bases, leaving 6 bases between the germline ends. Per the germline V gene, CDR1 is LGHNA and CDR2 is YNFKEQ. CDR3 sequence reads: CASSQGISGANVLTF. For the CDR3, the DNA is TGTGCCAGCAGCCAGGGGATCTCTGGGGCCAACGTCCTGACTTTC.

In this sample, this clonotype turned up once. The final CDR3 position lacks the conserved phenylalanine or tryptophan, pointing to a likely read error. It is unclear where the CDR3 begins or ends on the DNA, so no DNA is shown, and the CDR3 is as TCRdb lists it. The rearrangement joins TRBV2 to TRBJ2-7; TRBD1 is the table's D call and was not checked against the DNA. Germline V lookup: CDR1 SNHLY, CDR2 FYNNEI. The CDR3 spans 12 amino acids, including both terminal residues. The CDR3: CASSEAGGVLGA.

This clonotype was counted many times. The V gene is TRBV5-1, the J gene TRBJ2-2; D possibly corresponds to TRBD2 (5 bases). Trimming left V 4 bases short and J 2 bases short, with 9 bases between. Germline CDR1 SGHRS, CDR2 YFSETQ. The CDR3 totals 14 residues. The CDR3 loop is CASSDGDNTGELFF. The CDR3 nucleotides read TGCGCCAGCAGCGACGGGGATAACACCGGGGAGCTGTTTTTT.

The chain links TRBV12-3 or TRBV12-4 to TRBJ2-5; 7 bases agree with TRBD2. V shed 1 base, J shed 7 bases, and the junction held 12 bases outside the gene matches. There are 16 residues in the CDR3. CDR3 sequence reads: CASSLGGGSLQGTQYF. The CDR3 DNA sequence: TGTGCCAGCAGTTTAGGGGGGGGTTCGCTGCAGGGGACCCAGTACTTC.

This clonotype was seen at least ten times. V gene TRBV6-1 combines with J gene TRBJ1-5, with 7 bases identical to TRBD1. The CDR3 consists of 17 residues. Germline V CDR1 and CDR2: MNHNS, SASEGT. V lost 5 bases, J lost 0 bases, and 10 bases stayed unmatched. The CDR3 coding sequence is TGTGCCAGCAGTACCTTAGACAGGGCCTATAGCAATCAGCCCCAGCATTTT. Translated: CASSTLDRAYSNQPQHF.